The present TCR beta chain was sequenced within a study of blood T cell repertoires in COVID-19. CDR3 length: 15 residues. V lost 0 bases to trimming and J lost 1 base, with 9 bases between them. Looked up from germline, CDR1 is MNHNS and CDR2 is SASEGT. The assay was immunoSEQ multiplex PCR, and TCRdb's table has in-frame clones only and misses some. The profile shows under 250,000 clones, 70% to 80% of them singletons. The sequenced sample consisted of peripheral blood. This TCR was sampled from a woman in her 40s with COVID-19, enrolled during active disease. The genes are TRBV6-1 and TRBJ1-1; a possible D gene is TRBD1 (5 bases). DNA for the CDR3: TGTGCCAGCAGTGAAGCCTTGGGGGGGAACACTGAAGCTTTCTTT. It yields the protein CASSEALGGNTEAFF.